This is a list of T cell receptor beta chains from one sample in a study of OX40 agonist ivuxolimab in advanced cancers. Profiling relied on immunoSEQ multiplex PCR, and the TCRdb table lists in-frame clones only, not all of them. This sample has roughly 63,000 clones, with roughly four fifths found just once. Sequences were derived from CD4+ or CD8+ T cells sorted from blood, sampled in a trial of the OX40 agonist ivuxolimab. The receptor source for this set is an adult with an advanced solid tumor such as melanoma, head and neck, liver or kidney cancer. CDR3s include the opening cysteine and the closing phenylalanine or tryptophan.

TRBJ2-1	TRBV19	CASCIRLGSSYNEQFF
TRBJ2-7	TRBV4-3	CASSQEQGAGEQYF
TRBJ1-5	TRBV30	CAWSADTGGNQPQHF
TRBJ2-3	TRBV28	CASRPTGSTDTQYF
TRBJ1-1	TRBV19	CASSMDIRWGTGEAFF
TRBJ1-1	TRBV7-9	CASSLEASMNTEAFF
TRBJ2-3	TRBV9	CASAPAKLISTDTQYF
TRBJ2-5	TRBV5-1	CASSLGGGAGYQETQYF
TRBJ1-2	TRBV5-6	CASSLRQGDGYTF
TRBJ2-1	TRBV6-1	CASSEMGRDPFF
TRBJ2-5	TRBV6-1	CASQRRAGTQYF
TRBJ2-5	TRBV7-3	CASGPMRGETQYF
TRBJ1-2	TRBV23-1	CASSQRNRAGGNYGYTF
TRBJ2-6	TRBV7-3	CASSPKGRGRDFSGANVLTF
TRBJ1-2	TRBV28	CASTQLSNYGYTF
TRBJ2-7	TRBV4-3	CASTRVEQYF
TRBJ1-1	TRBV7-3	CASSPAFSGITEAFF
TRBJ1-6	TRBV9	CASSVAQAGVNSPLHF
TRBJ1-2	TRBV27	CASSLEAGAQIYGYTF
TRBJ2-5	TRBV2	CASALGEETQYF
TRBJ2-5	TRBV11-2	CASSLGDKETQYF
TRBJ2-7	TRBV5-6	CASSSVNQIAYEQYF
TRBJ2-5	TRBV5-1	CASSAEQGVGMETQYF